Listed below are T cell receptor beta chains from one sample, sequenced in a study of blood T cell repertoires in COVID-19. TCRdb's copy holds only in-frame clones and misses some; the assay was immunoSEQ multiplex PCR. The table lists roughly 700,000 clones, around 90% of them singletons. Material for sequencing was peripheral blood. These receptor sequences come from a woman between 18 and 30 years old with acute or convalescent COVID-19. Each CDR3 is given with its conserved first and last residue. The D gene is left open where the match is weak. Only some rows state a clone size, as once, few, many or a class for expanded clones.

J | size | length | V | D | DNA | CDR3
TRBJ1-2 | . | 11 | TRBV20-1 | . | TGCAGTGCGGTGGGCCCCTATGGCTACACCTTC | CSAVGPYGYTF
TRBJ2-7 | . | 15 | TRBV7-3 | TRBD2 | TGTGCCAGCAGTTCCCCCGGGACTAGCTCTGGCGAGCAGTACTTC | CASSSPGTSSGEQYF
TRBJ2-1 | . | 15 | TRBV4-3 | . | TGCGCCAGCAGCCAAGACAGACTACTACGCGATGAGCAGTTCTTC | CASSQDRLLRDEQFF
TRBJ1-5 | . | 14 | TRBV20-1 | TRBD1 | TGCAGTGCTAGTACCGGGACAGGTCCTCAGCCCCAGCATTTT | CSASTGTGPQPQHF
TRBJ2-1 | . | 15 | TRBV2 | . | TGTGCCAGCAGTGTAGTGGCGGGGTCCTACAATGAGCAGTTCTTC | CASSVVAGSYNEQFF
TRBJ2-5 | . | 14 | TRBV5-1 | TRBD1 | TGCGCCAGCAGCTCGACAGGGGGACAAGAGACCCAGTACTTC | CASSSTGGQETQYF
TRBJ1-2 | . | 15 | TRBV15 | . | TGTGCCACCTCTGGCGGGGGGGCGCATTCGCCCGGCTACACCTTC | CATSGGGAHSPGYTF
TRBJ2-7 | . | 15 | TRBV5-1 | TRBD1 | TGCGCCAGCAGCTCCCACCGGGACAGAGCCTACGAGCAGTACTTC | CASSSHRDRAYEQYF
TRBJ1-5 | . | 13 | TRBV30 | . | TGTGCCTGGACAAACAGGGAGAATCAGCCCCAGCATTTT | CAWTNRENQPQHF
TRBJ2-1 | . | 14 | TRBV6-4 | TRBD1 | TGTGCCAGCAGTTCCCGACAGGGGATCTATGAGCAGTTCTTC | CASSSRQGIYEQFF
TRBJ2-7 | . | 13 | TRBV4-1 | . | TGCGCCAGCAGCCAAGAGCATCGGGGGGAGCAGTACTTC | CASSQEHRGEQYF
TRBJ1-2 | many | 14 | TRBV2 | . | TGTGCCAGCAGTGACCAGGGTAGTAACTATGGCTACACCTTC | CASSDQGSNYGYTF
TRBJ1-4 | . | 17 | TRBV4-3 | TRBD1 | TGCGCCAGCAGCCACGGAGATCGGGACAGGTCAAATGAAAAACTGTTTTTT | CASSHGDRDRSNEKLFF
TRBJ2-2 | . | 17 | TRBV11-3 | TRBD1 | TGTGCCAGCAGCTTAGATCCTGCCAGGGGGAGCACCGGGGAGCTGTTTTTT | CASSLDPARGSTGELFF
TRBJ2-2 | . | 15 | TRBV27 | . | TGTGCCAGCAATCCCCAGGGGGAGGACACCGGGGAGCTGTTTTTT | CASNPQGEDTGELFF
TRBJ2-3 | . | 16 | TRBV7-2 | TRBD2 | TGTGCCAGCAGCCTCGGACTAGCGGGGGGCACAGATACGCAGTATTTT | CASSLGLAGGTDTQYF
TRBJ2-1 | . | 15 | TRBV4-2 | . | TGTGCCAGCAGCCACATTGGGGGGGCCGGCAATGAGCAGTTCTTC | CASSHIGGAGNEQFF
TRBJ1-5 | once | 14 | TRBV28 | . | TGTGCCAGCAGTTTTAGGGGGATAGGTCAGCCCCAGCATTTT | CASSFRGIGQPQHF
TRBJ1-4 | . | 19 | TRBV7-9 | TRBD1 | TGTGCCAGCAGCTGGACCCGGGACAGCATCCTTGGGACTAATGAAAAACTGTTTTTT | CASSWTRDSILGTNEKLFF
TRBJ2-1 | . | 14 | TRBV2 | TRBD2 | TGTGCCAGCAGAGCGGGGGGGACCTACAATGAGCAGTTCTTC | CASRAGGTYNEQFF
TRBJ1-2 | . | 16 | TRBV4-1 | . | TGCGCCAGCAGCCAAGCTTGGAGACAGGAACTCTATGGCTACACCTTC | CASSQAWRQELYGYTF
TRBJ2-2 | . | 17 | TRBV6-2/TRBV6-3 | TRBD2 | TGTGCCAGCAGTTACGTGGCGGGGGGTACGTACACCGGGGAGCTGTTTTTT | CASSYVAGGTYTGELFF
TRBJ1-1 | . | 17 | TRBV5-5 | TRBD1 | TGTGCCAGCAGCTCGCACAGGGGGCCTCTCCTGAACACTGAAGCTTTCTTT | CASSSHRGPLLNTEAFF
TRBJ2-7 | . | 14 | TRBV7-9 | . | TGTGCCAGCAGCTTACCCCCTTCCTACGACGAGCAGTACTTC | CASSLPPSYDEQYF